The table lists the clone carrying this TCR beta chain with a count of one. The antigen remains undetermined. Since a much larger clone is just one base distant, this may be a read error. This sample stems from a study of regulatory T cells in long-lasting Graves disease. Study as a whole: Antithyroid drugs had been taken under 3 months by newly diagnosed Graves' patients.

Study-wide results and caveats: Fewer public clonotypes were shared by new patients (roughly 970) than by persistent patients (around 2,800).

Sample time point: newly diagnosed GD, antithyroid drugs for less than 3 months. Researchers made the TCR library from RNA that was extracted from PBMCs. The diagnosis of Graves' disease used American Thyroid Association guidelines. HTBI primers from iRepertoire and Arm-PCR of CDR3 regions yielded the TCR beta libraries. TCRdb independently ran MiXCR on the multiplex PCR reads; one entry per CDR3 protein. The repertoire holds around 400,000 distinct CDR3 sequences, with 15% as singletons. These same records also appear under a second study, on T cells in Graves' hyperthyroidism and ophthalmopathy. That publication notes: Ophthalmopathy, as predicted by the model, came a median approximately 6.5 months after the prediction.

This specimen consisted of peripheral blood mononuclear cells (PBMCs), obtained at new diagnosis, from a patient treated with antithyroid drugs. This receptor was identified in a woman aged 40 to 50 with Graves disease.

CDR3 bases: TGTGCCAGCAGCACACGTTCGGCCGGGCGCGGGTACGATCAGTACTTC. Amino acids: CASSTRSAGRGYDQYF. The rearrangement joins TRBV11-2 to TRBJ2-7; a weak D match, TRBD2 (5 bases). Germline CDR1 is SGHAT and CDR2 is FQNNGV. CDR3 length equals 16 residues.